This T cell receptor (beta chain) was identified in a study of blood T cell repertoires in COVID-19. Study summary: Acute and convalescent COVID-19 samples came from the United States, Italy and Spain. T cells, B-cell-depleted T cells, or PBMCs provided the cDNA or gDNA that served as material.

Authors' processing steps: Amplification of reference gene primers was used by the study to estimate nucleated cell counts. Libraries were prepared by immunoSEQ multiplex PCR; TCRdb keeps only in-frame clonotypes and omits some of them. That table supplies the V and J calls and clone size; D and trimming were determined from the DNA. Here the sample spans 95,000 to 150,000 clones, 85% to 90% being singletons. Looked up from germline, CDR1 is ENHRY and CDR2 is SYGVKD. The CDR3 is 15 amino acids. V lost 4 bases and J lost 0; bases outside the gene matches: 5. Input material: peripheral blood. This sequence was found in a man older than 75 with acute or convalescent COVID-19. The chain is built from TRBV10-3 and TRBJ2-7; the match to TRBD2 covers 8 bases. In DNA, the CDR3 is TGTGCCATCAGTGCGTCGGGGGGGAACTCCTACGAGCAGTACTTC. As protein: CAISASGGNSYEQYF.